This TCR beta chain was captured in a study of cytomegalovirus exposure and HLA in healthy donors. This PCR relied on a set of 60 Vbeta primers and 13 Jbeta primers. In the original workflow: Later work found around 80 million unique TCR beta chains, with some 11 million shared. The table came from immunoSEQ multiplex PCR; TCRdb's copy has only in-frame clones and leaves some out. The D gene and trimming were derived from the DNA, and the V and J assignments and clone size from that table. The data show some 85,000 clones, with roughly three quarters seen just once and 2.5% to 3.5% held by the top ten. This clone is labeled medium-sized. Its antigen is undetermined. General study points: Cytomegalovirus association was assigned to over 150 TCR beta chains. Through in vitro validation, three CMV-associated chains were shown to be specific for CMV antigens. A prior analysis recorded that most TCR beta V segments were productive about 90% or about 30% of the time.

The CDR3 contains 16 residues. V shed 1 base, J shed 7 bases, and the junction held 6 bases outside the gene matches. The germline CDR1 and CDR2 sequences are LNHDA and SQIVND (reference sequence). The receptor's source is a man between 40 and 49 years old in good health and CMV-seronegative. Sequenced input: PBMCs. The J gene is TRBJ1-6, the V gene TRBV19; 8 bases match TRBD1. The CDR3 spells CASSIGWQGANSPLHF. CDR3 nucleotides: TGTGCCAGTAGTATAGGTTGGCAGGGGGCAAATTCACCCCTCCACTTT.